The entry that follows covers one T cell receptor beta chain sequence. No cognate antigen has been identified for it. The input lacks base qualities; no much larger clone sits a single base away. The immunoSEQ hsTCRB v3.0 assay was used at survey level resolution to sequence the TRB variable region. A depth of about 35,000-50,000 T-cell genomes per sample was targeted for TRB sequencing. An Illumina MiSeq with a v3 150-cycle kit was used to sequence the pooled TRB libraries. Per the source publication's procedure: Repertoire analysis ran in R within a reproducible Nextflow workflow covering QC, data transformation and analysis. LymphoSeq2, an R package for exploring AIRR-Seq data, was used to implement custom analyses. A handful of samples yielding fewer than 5000 total TRB sequences were excluded, leaving more than 150 analyzed HIV repertoires. Among the 200 or so HIV repertoires that were kept, some 60 were collected before ART initiation and about 130 were collected after ART initiation. Repertoires were downsampled to 5000 TRB nucleotide sequences, with summary statistics averaged over 100 downsampling iterations. The analysis kept only TRB sequences whose CDR3 regions were at least seven amino acids long. Diversity was measured with a Shannon entropy-derived clonality score and the Gini coefficient. Repertoire networks linked the top 5000 CDR3 amino acid sequences whenever two sequences differed by an edit distance of one. For TRB CDR3 amino acid sequences, antigen specificity groups and MHC restriction were predicted with GLIPH2. To flag known associations with CMV, EBV, HIV or tissue antigens, CDR3 amino acid sequences were compared against VDJdb and McPAS-TCR. Pre-ART, post-ART and control groups were compared with Wilcoxon signed-rank tests and Holm-Bonferroni correction. TCRdb's version of the immuneACCESS table is confined to in-frame rearrangements and falls short of the full clone set. An unresolved V gene accounts for under half of the shortfall where checked; the remainder is of unknown origin. The V and J calls and clone size are taken from that table; D and trimming were inferred from the DNA. The sample profile shows 25,000 to 35,000 clones; 80% to 90% of them were found once. The ten top clones hold almost 7.5% of the sample.

The sample belongs to a study of long-term antiretroviral therapy in people with HIV (dated by TCRdb to between 2020 and 2023). Broadly, across the study: The earliest samples were collected about a decade before the 2015 WHO recommendation for immediate ART, when ART was typically delayed until CD4 counts fell. This retrospective serial study examined whether starting ART and sustained HIV suppression were associated with changes in the composition and diversity of the TRB repertoire in peripheral blood. From some 33 adults with confirmed HIV infection, the cohort provided 192 cryopreserved PBMC samples, gathered serially across a mean of about six years (range 1-12). Of the approximately 28 participants with HIV, approximately ten were female. No cross-contamination during QIAcube processing turned up in test extractions that ran a monoclonal T-cell line alongside 30 to 40 polyclonal samples.

Overall results and qualifications from the work: At every time point, the repertoire was dominated by expanded TRB clones first identified before ART initiation, although this dominance fluctuated and, in many PLHIV, declined after ART. The samples span the years 2004 to 2017, and the ART regimens used at that time may not be as effective as current regimens. ART initiation was associated with a significant increase in TRB diversity, but diversity stayed significantly below transplant donor controls even after long-term ART. Inferences about post-ART repertoire changes were limited because no data were available on ART adherence, viral resistance or therapy changes. Because PBMC availability was limited, only the TCR beta chain was sequenced, with no alpha chain pairing. Compared with controls, HIV repertoires had narrower CDR3 length ranges, and the network structure pointed to an antigen-experienced repertoire that shifted only slightly toward naive after ART. Unsorted PBMC were profiled instead of sorted CD4+ and CD8+ T cells because pre-ART samples had limited cell numbers.

Participants were included only if at least one PBMC sample before ART initiation and at least two post-ART samples were available. All participants with HIV were treated in the United States of America. Cryopreserved samples of roughly 0.85-11 million PBMC were thawed and washed before DNA extraction. At the time of the earliest PBMC sample for each participant with HIV, ages ranged from about 23 to 60 years. Each participant contributed PBMC samples from 1-4 timepoints before ART initiation and 2-8 timepoints after ART initiation, with a median of 7 samples. For every participant, serial HIV viral load, CD4+ T-cell count, ART history and demographic data were obtained. A Qiagen kit on a QIAcube was used to extract genomic DNA from unsorted PBMC, with samples processed in batches of 12. Looking up the germline V gene yields CDR1 SGHRS and CDR2 YFSETQ. From the cysteine up to the phenylalanine, the CDR3 has a length of 17 residues. Only the CDR3 region is kept as DNA, spanning 51 bases read in frame from base 1. Cut back by 1 base and 4 bases, the V and J ends lie 19 bases apart.

The chain uses TRBV5-1 and TRBJ2-3; the D gene is possibly TRBD2, with 6 bases matching. The receptor was isolated from a man aged 50 to 60 with HIV. The specimen was unsorted PBMCs, collected around 5 years before starting antiretroviral therapy. The bases are TGCGCCAGCAGCTTGAGGACCGGGACTGGCGGCGCAGATACGCAGTATTTT. It specifies CASSLRTGTGGADTQYF.